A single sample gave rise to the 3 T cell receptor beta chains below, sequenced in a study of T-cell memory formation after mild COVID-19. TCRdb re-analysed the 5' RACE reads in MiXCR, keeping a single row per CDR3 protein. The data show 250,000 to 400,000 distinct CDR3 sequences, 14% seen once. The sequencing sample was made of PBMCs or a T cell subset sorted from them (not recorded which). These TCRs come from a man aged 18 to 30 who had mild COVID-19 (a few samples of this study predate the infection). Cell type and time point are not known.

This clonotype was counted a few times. CDR3 coding DNA: TGTGCCAGCAGCCCGGGACTAGCGGGGGCACAAGAGACCCAGTACTTC. Translating gives CASSPGLAGAQETQYF. The chain recombines TRBV7-2 with TRBJ2-5, with 14 bases matching TRBD2. The V segment lost 5 bases and the J segment 2 bases; nucleotides outside the gene matches: 4. The CDR3 contains 16 residues. Germline V gene data show CDR1 as SGHTA and CDR2 as FQGNSA.

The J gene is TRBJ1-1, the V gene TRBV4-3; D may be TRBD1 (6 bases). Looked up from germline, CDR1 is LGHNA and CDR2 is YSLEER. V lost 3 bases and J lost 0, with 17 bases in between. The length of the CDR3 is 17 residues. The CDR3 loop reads CASSQEGGADMNTEAFF. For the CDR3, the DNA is TGCGCCAGCAGCCAGGAAGGGGGGGCAGATATGAACACTGAAGCTTTCTTT.

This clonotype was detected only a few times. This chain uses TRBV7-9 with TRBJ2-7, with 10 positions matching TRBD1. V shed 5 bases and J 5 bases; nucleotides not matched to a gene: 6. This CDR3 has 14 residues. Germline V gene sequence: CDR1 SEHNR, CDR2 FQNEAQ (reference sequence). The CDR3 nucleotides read TGTGCCAGCAGCCGGGGGACAGGGGTCCACGAGCAGTACTTC. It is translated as CASSRGTGVHEQYF. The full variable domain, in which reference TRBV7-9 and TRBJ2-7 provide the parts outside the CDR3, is DTGVSQNPRHKITKRGQNVTFRCDPISEHNRLYWYRQTLGQGPEFLTYFQNEAQLEKSRLLSDRFSAERPKGSFSTLEIQRTEQGDSAMYLCASSRGTGVHEQYFGPGTRLTVT.